This T cell receptor beta chain was retrieved from a study of T cell responses to AZD1222 COVID-19 vaccine. For the study at large: Whether given at about 4 or about 12 weeks, second doses were pooled. Notes on the study in general: Just a handful of AZD1222 recipients tested seropositive at baseline. Mostly white British, mostly female donors; authors suggested clonal diversity may be underestimated. There were vaccine-associated CD4 TCRs across spike, dominant at 160-218 and 743-854.

Trimming at V came to 2 bases and at J to 5 bases, leaving 10 bases not matched to a gene. This CDR3 region has 17 residues. Germline-derived CDR1 and CDR2 are SGDLS and YYNGEE. The assay was immunoSEQ multiplex PCR, and TCRdb's table has in-frame clones only and misses some. The repertoire has nearly 110,000 clones, roughly 87% of them found once; the top ten carry approximately 4%. On this clone: Its target is not known.

The sample was peripheral blood, taken on day 0 of AZD1222 vaccination. The chain links TRBV9 to TRBJ2-1; 10 bases fit TRBD2. The sequence was obtained from an adult in good health. The CDR3 is CASSVGASGGRNNEQFF. The CDR3 coding sequence is TGTGCCAGCAGCGTGGGAGCTAGCGGGGGCCGGAACAATGAGCAGTTCTTC.